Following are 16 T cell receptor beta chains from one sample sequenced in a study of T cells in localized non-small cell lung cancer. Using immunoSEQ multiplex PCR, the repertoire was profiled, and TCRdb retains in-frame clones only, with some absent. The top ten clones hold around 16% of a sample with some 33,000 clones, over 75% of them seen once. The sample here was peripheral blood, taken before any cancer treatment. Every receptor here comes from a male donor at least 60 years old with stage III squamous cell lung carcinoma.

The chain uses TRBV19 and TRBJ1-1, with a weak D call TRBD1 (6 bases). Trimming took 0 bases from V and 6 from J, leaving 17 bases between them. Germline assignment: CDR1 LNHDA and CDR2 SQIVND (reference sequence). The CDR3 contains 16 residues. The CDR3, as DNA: TGTGCCAGTAGTATAGATCGGGGGGCTCCTAACTCTGAAGCTTTCTTT. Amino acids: CASSIDRGAPNSEAFF.

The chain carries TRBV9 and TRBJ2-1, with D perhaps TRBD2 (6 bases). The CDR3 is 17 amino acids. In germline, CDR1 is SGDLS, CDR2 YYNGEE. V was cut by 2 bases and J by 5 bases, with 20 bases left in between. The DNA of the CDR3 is TGTGCCAGCAGCGTCGGACCCCTGGCGGGACTTAACAATGAGCAGTTCTTC. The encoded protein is CASSVGPLAGLNNEQFF.

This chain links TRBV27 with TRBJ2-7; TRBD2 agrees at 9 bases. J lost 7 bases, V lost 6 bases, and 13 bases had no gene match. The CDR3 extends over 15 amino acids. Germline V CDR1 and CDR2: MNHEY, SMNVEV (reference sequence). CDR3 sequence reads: CASSPRISGRAEQYF. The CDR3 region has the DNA TGTGCCAGCAGCCCCAGGATTAGCGGGAGAGCTGAGCAGTACTTC.

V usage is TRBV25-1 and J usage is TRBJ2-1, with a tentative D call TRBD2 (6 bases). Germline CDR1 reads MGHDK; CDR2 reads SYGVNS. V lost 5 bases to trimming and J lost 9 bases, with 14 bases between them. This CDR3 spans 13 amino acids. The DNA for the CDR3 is TGTGCCAGCAGTAGAACCTCCGGGAGTGAGCAGTTCTTC. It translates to CASSRTSGSEQFF.

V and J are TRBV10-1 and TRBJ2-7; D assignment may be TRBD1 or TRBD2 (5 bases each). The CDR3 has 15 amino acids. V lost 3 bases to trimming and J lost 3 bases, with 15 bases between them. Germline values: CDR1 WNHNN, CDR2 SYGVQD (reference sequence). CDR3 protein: CASSEYGTESYEQYF. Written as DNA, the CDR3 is TGCGCCAGCAGTGAATACGGGACCGAGAGCTACGAGCAGTACTTC.

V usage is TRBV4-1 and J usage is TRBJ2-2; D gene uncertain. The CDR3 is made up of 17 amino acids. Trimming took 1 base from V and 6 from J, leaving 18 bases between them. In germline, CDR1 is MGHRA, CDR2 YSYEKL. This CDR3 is CASSQGGLVPLAGELFF. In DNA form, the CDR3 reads TGCGCCAGCAGCCAAGGAGGCTTAGTACCTCTCGCCGGGGAGCTGTTTTTT.

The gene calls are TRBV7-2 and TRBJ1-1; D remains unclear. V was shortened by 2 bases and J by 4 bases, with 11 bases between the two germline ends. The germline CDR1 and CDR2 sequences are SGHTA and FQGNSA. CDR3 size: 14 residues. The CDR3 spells CASSLLGSPTEAFF. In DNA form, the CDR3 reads TGTGCCAGCAGCTTATTAGGAAGTCCCACTGAAGCTTTCTTT.

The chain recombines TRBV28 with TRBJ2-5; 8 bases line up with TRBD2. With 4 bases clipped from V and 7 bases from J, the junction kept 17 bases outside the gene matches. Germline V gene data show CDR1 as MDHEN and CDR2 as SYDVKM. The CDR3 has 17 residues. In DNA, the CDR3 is TGTGCCAGCAGTTCAACACCCGGACTAGCCGAAGACGGGACCCAGTACTTC. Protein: CASSSTPGLAEDGTQYF.

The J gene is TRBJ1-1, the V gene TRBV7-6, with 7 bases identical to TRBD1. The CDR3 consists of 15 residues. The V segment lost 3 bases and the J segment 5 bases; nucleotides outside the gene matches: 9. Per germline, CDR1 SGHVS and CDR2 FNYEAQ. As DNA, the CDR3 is TGTGCCAGCAGCTTTAATAACAGGGGAGAGACTGAAGCTTTCTTT. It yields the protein CASSFNNRGETEAFF.

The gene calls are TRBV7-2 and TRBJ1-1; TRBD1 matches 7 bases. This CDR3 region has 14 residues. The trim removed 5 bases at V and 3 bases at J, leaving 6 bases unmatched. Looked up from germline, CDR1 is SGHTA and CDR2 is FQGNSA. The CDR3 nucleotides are TGTGCCAGCAGCCCCAGGGACAGATACACTGAAGCTTTCTTT. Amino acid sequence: CASSPRDRYTEAFF.

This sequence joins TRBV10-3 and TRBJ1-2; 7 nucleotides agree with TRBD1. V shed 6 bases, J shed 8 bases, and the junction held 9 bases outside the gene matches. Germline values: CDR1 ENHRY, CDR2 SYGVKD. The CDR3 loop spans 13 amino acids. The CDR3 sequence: CAIREGASGGYTF. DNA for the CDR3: TGTGCCATCAGGGAGGGGGCGTCGGGAGGCTACACCTTC.

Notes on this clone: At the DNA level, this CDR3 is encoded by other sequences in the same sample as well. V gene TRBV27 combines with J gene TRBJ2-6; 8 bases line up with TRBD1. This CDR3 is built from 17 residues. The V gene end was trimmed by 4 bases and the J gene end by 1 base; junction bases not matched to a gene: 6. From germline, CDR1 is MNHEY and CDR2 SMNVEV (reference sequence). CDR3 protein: CASSSQGGLSGANVLTF. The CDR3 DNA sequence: TGTGCCAGCAGTTCACAGGGGGGCCTATCTGGGGCCAACGTCCTGACTTTC.

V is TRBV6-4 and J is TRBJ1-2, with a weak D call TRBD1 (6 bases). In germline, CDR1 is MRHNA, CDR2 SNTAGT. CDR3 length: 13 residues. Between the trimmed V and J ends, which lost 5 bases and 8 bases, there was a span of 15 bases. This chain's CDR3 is CASSPGTPGGYTF. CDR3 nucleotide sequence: TGTGCCAGCAGTCCCGGGACACCCGGAGGCTACACCTTC.

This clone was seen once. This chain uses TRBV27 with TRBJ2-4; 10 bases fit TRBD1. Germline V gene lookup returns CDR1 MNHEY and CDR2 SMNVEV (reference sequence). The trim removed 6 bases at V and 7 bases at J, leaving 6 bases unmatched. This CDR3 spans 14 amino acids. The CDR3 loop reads CASRGTGAVNIQYF. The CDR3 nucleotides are TGTGCCAGCAGGGGGACAGGGGCCGTTAACATTCAGTACTTC.

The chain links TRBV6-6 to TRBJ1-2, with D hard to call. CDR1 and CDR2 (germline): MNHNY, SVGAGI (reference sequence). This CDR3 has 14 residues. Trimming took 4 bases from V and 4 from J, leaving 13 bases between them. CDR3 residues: CASSSPRTGYGYTF. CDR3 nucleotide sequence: TGTGCCAGCAGTTCCCCTAGGACGGGCTATGGCTACACCTTC.

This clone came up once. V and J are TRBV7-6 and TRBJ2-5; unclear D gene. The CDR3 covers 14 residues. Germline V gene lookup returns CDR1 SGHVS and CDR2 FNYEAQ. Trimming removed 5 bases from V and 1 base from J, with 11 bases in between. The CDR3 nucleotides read TGTGCCAGCAGCCGGTCACATATCCAAGAGACCCAGTACTTC. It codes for CASSRSHIQETQYF.